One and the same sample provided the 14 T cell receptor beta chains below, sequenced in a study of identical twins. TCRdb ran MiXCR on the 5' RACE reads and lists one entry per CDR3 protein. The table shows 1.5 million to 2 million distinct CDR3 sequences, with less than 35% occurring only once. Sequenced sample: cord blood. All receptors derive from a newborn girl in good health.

The CDR3 reads CASSLFVNGYTF. The CDR3 DNA sequence: TGTGCCAGCAGCTTATTTGTTAATGGCTACACCTTC. V is TRBV5-5 and J is TRBJ1-2, with D hard to call. V dropped 2 bases and J dropped 6 bases, with 8 bases sitting between them. CDR1 is SGHKS and CDR2 is YYEKEE in the germline V gene (reference sequence). The CDR3 is made up of 12 amino acids. Full variable domain (missing parts from reference TRBV5-5 and TRBJ1-2): DAGVTQSPTHLIKTRGQQVTLRCSPISGHKSVSWYQQVLGQGPQFIFQYYEKEERGRGNFPDRFSARQFPNYSSELNVNALLLGDSALYLCASSLFVNGYTFGSGTRLTVV.

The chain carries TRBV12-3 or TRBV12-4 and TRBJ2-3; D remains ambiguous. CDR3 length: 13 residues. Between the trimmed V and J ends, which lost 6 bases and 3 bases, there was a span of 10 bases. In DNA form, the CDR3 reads TGTGCCAGCAGGGTAACCCGAACAGATACGCAGTATTTT. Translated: CASRVTRTDTQYF.

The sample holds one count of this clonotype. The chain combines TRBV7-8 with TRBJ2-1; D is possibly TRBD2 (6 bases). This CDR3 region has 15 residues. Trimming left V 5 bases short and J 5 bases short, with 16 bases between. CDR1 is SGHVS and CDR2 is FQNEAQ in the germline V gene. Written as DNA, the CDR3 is TGTGCCAGCAGCCTCCCGGGGAGGCCACACAATGAGCAGTTCTTC. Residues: CASSLPGRPHNEQFF.

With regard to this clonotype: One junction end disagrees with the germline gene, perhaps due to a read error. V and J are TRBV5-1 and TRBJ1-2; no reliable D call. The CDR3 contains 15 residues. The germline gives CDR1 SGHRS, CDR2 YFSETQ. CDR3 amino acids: CASSLRRTWSYDYTF. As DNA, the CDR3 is TGCGCCAGCAGCTTGAGGAGGACGTGGAGCTATGACTACACCTTC.

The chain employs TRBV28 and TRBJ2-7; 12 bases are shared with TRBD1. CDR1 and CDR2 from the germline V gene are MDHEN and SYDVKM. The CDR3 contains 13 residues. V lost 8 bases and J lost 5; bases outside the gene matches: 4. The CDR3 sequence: CASLGTGGNEQYF. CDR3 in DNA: TGTGCCAGCCTCGGGACAGGGGGCAACGAGCAGTACTTC.

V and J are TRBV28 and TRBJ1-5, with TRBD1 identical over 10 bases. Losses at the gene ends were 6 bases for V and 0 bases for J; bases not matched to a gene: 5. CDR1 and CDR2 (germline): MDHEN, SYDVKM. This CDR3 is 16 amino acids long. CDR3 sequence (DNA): TGTGCCAGCAGCCGGACAGGGGGACATAGCAATCAGCCCCAGCATTTT. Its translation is CASSRTGGHSNQPQHF. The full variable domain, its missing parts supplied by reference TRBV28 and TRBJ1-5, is DVKVTQSSRYLVKRTGEKVFLECVQDMDHENMFWYRQDPGLGLRLIYFSYDVKMKEKGDIPEGYSVSREKKERFSLILESASTNQTSMYLCASSRTGGHSNQPQHFGDGTRLSIL.

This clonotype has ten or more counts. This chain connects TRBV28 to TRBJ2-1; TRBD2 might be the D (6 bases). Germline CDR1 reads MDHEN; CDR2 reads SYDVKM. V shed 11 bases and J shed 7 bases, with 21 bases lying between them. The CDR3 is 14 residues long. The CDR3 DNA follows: TGTGCCTCCAGACCCCTGACTAGGCGAAATGAGCAGTTCTTC. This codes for CASRPLTRRNEQFF.

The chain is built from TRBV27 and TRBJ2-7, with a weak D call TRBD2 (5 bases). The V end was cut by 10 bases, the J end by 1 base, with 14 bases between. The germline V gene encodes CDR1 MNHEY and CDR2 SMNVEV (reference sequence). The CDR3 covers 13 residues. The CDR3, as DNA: TGTGCCACCAGCCGAGGGCTATCCTACGAGCAGTACTTC. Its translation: CATSRGLSYEQYF.

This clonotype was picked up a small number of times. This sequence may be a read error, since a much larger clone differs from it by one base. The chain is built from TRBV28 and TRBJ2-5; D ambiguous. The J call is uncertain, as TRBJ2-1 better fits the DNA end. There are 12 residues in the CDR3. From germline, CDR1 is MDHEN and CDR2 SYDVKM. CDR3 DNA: TGTGCCAGCAGTTCTGTCCAAGAGACCCAGTTCTTC. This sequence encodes CASSSVQETQFF.

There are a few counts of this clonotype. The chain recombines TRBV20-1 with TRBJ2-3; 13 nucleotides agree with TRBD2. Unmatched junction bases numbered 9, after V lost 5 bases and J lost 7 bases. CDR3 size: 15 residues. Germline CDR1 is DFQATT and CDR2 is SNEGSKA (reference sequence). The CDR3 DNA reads TGCAGTGCTCACCCGACTAGCGGGGGGAAAAATACGCAGTATTTT. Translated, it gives CSAHPTSGGKNTQYF.

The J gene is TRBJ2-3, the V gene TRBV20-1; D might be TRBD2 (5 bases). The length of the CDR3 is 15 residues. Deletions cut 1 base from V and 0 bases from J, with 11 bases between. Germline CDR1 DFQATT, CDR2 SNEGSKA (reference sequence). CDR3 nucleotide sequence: TGCAGTGCTAGAGGGATTAGCGTGAGCACAGATACGCAGTATTTT. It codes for CSARGISVSTDTQYF.

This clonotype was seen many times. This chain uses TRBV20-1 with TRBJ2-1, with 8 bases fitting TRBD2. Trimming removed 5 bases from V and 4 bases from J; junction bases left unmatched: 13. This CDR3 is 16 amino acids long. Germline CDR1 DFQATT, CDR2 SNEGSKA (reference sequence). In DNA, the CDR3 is TGCAGTGCTGGTTTCCCCACCGGGACTAGATACAATGAGCAGTTCTTC. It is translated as CSAGFPTGTRYNEQFF.

The CDR3 spells CASSLEGTGGIQETQYF. In nucleotides, the CDR3 is TGTGCCAGCAGCTTAGAGGGGACAGGGGGCATCCAAGAGACCCAGTACTTC. The chain combines TRBV13 with TRBJ2-5, with TRBD1 identical over 12 bases. The CDR3 extends over 17 amino acids. Germline V gives CDR1 PRHDT, CDR2 FYEKMQ (reference sequence). V lost 1 base and J lost 1; bases outside the gene matches: 4.

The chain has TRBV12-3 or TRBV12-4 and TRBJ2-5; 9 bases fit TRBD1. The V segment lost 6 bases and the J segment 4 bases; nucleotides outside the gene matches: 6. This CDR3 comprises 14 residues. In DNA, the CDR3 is TGTGCCAGCAGCAAATCGACAGGGGGAGAGACCCAGTACTTC. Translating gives CASSKSTGGETQYF.